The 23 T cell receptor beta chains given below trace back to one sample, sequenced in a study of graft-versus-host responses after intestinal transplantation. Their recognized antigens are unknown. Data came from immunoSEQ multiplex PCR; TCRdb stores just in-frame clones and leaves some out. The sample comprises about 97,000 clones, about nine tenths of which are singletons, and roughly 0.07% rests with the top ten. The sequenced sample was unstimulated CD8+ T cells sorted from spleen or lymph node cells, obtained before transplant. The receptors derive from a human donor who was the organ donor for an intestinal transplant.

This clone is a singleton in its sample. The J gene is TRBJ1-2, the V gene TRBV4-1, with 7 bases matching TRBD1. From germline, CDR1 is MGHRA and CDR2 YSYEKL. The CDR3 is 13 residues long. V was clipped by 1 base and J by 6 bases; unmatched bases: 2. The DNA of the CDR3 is TGCGCCAGCAGCCAAGGCCAGGGGGATGGCTACACCTTC. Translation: CASSQGQGDGYTF.

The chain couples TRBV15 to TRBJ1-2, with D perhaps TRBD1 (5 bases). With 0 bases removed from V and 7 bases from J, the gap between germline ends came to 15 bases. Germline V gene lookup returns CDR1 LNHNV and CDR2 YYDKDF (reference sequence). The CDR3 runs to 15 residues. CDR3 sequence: CATSRDGGTSSGYTF. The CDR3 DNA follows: TGTGCCACCAGCAGAGACGGGGGAACATCCTCTGGCTACACCTTC.

The CDR3 spells CASSPSSYEQYF. CDR3 coding DNA: TGTGCCAGCAGCCCGAGCTCCTACGAGCAGTACTTC. The V and J genes are TRBV7-8 and TRBJ2-7; no clear D. Germline V CDR1 and CDR2: SGHVS, FQNEAQ. The CDR3 covers 12 residues. V was pared by 5 bases and J by 0 bases, with 5 bases between. The whole variable domain, remainder taken from reference TRBV7-8 and TRBJ2-7, is GAGVSQSPRYKVAKRGQDVALRCDPISGHVSLFWYQQALGQGPEFLTYFQNEAQLDKSGLPSDRFFAERPEGSVSTLKIQRTQQEDSAVYLCASSPSSYEQYFGPGTRLTVT.

CDR3 sequence (DNA): TGTGCCAGCAGCTTCCGAGGGGGGGGGAACACAGATACGCAGTATTTT. Protein: CASSFRGGGNTDTQYF. This chain joins TRBV7-6 and TRBJ2-3, with D perhaps matching TRBD2 (7 bases). V was shortened by 3 bases and J by 2 bases, with 15 bases between the two germline ends. The CDR3 extends over 16 amino acids. CDR1 is SGHVS, CDR2 FNYEAQ, per germline. Filled out from reference TRBV7-6 and TRBJ2-3, the complete variable domain reads GAGVSQSPRYKVTKRGQDVALRCDPISGHVSLYWYRQALGQGPEFLTYFNYEAQQDKSGLPNDRFSAERPEGSISTLTIQRTEQRDSAMYRCASSFRGGGNTDTQYFGPGTRLTVL.

CDR3 sequence reads: CASSFLRDYSYEQYF. In DNA, the CDR3 is TGTGCCAGCAGTTTCCTCCGGGACTACTCCTACGAGCAGTACTTC. The chain recombines TRBV27 with TRBJ2-7; 7 nucleotides match TRBD2. Germline assignment: CDR1 MNHEY and CDR2 SMNVEV (reference sequence). This CDR3 contains 15 residues. The V gene end was trimmed by 3 bases and the J gene end by 0 bases; junction bases not matched to a gene: 5.

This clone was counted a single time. CDR3 region: CSAILAGVTYEQYF. The CDR3 coding sequence is TGCAGCGCTATTCTAGCGGGAGTCACCTACGAGCAGTACTTC. The chain recombines TRBV29-1 with TRBJ2-7; TRBD2 agrees at 10 bases. This CDR3 has 14 amino acids. The V gene's germline CDR1 is SQVTM and CDR2 ANQGSEA. V was clipped by 7 bases and J by 2 bases; unmatched bases: 8.

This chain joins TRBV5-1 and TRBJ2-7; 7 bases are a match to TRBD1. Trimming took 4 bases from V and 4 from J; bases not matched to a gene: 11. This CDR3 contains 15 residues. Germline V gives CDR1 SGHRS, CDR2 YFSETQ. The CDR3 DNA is TGCGCCAGCAGCCCCGGGACAGACACTCTTTACGAGCAGTACTTC. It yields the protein CASSPGTDTLYEQYF.

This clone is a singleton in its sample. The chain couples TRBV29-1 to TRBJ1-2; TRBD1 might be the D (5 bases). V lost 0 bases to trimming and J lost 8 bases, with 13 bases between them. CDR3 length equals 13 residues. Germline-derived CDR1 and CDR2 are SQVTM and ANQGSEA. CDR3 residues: CSVEDGGEKGYTF. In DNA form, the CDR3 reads TGCAGCGTTGAAGACGGGGGGGAGAAGGGCTACACCTTC.

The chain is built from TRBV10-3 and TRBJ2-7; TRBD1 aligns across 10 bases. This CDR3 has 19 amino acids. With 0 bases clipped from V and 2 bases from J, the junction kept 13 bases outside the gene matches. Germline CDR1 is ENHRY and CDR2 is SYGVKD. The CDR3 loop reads CAISESGGQGYTYPYEQYF. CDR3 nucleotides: TGTGCCATCAGTGAGTCTGGGGGACAGGGGTACACATACCCCTACGAGCAGTACTTC.

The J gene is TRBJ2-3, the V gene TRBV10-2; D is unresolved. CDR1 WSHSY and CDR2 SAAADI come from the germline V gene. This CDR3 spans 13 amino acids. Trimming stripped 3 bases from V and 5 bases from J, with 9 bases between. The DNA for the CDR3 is TGCGCCAGCAGTGATGTTTCGGGAGATACGCAGTATTTT. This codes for CASSDVSGDTQYF.

The CDR3 DNA is TGTGCCAGCAGCTTAGAAGGTTGGGGACAGGGCTGGGAGCAGTACTTC. It is translated as CASSLEGWGQGWEQYF. The V and J genes are TRBV11-2 and TRBJ2-7, with 9 bases fitting TRBD1. Germline CDR1 is SGHAT and CDR2 is FQNNGV. V gave up 0 bases and J gave up 7 bases; unmatched junction bases: 10. The CDR3 has 16 amino acids.

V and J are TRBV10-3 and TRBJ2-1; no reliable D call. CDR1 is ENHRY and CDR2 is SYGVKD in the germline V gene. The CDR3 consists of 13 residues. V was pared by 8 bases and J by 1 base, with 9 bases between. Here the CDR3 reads CAIGGHSYNEQFF. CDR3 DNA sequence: TGTGCCATCGGCGGCCATTCCTACAATGAGCAGTTCTTC.

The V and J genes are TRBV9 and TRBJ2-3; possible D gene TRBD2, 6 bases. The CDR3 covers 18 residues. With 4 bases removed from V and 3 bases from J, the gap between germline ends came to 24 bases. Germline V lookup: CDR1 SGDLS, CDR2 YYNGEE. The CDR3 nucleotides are TGTGCCAGCAGCCACCCCCGCGTTAGGAGGGGTGGGACAGATACGCAGTATTTT. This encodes CASSHPRVRRGGTDTQYF. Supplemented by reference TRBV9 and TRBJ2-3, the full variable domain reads DSGVTQTPKHLITATGQRVTLRCSPRSGDLSVYWYQQSLDQGLQFLIQYYNGEERAKGNILERFSAQQFPDLHSELNLSSLELGDSALYFCASSHPRVRRGGTDTQYFGPGTRLTVL.

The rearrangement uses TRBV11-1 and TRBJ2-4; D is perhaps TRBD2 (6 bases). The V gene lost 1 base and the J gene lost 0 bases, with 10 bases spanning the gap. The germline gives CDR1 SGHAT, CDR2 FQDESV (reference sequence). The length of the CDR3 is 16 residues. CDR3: CASSLGDFLAKNIQYF. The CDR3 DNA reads TGTGCCAGCAGCTTAGGGGACTTCCTAGCCAAAAACATTCAGTACTTC.

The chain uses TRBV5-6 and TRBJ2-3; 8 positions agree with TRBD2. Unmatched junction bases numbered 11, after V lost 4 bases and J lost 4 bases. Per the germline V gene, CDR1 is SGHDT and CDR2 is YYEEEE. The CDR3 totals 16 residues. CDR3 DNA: TGTGCCAGCAGCGACAGCGGGAGCGGAAACCCAGATACGCAGTATTTT. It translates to CASSDSGSGNPDTQYF.

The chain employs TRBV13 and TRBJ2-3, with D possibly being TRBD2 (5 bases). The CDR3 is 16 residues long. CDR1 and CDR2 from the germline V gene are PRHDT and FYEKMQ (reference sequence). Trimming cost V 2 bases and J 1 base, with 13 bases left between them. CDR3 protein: CASSLRVARGTDTQYF. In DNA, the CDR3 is TGTGCCAGCAGCTTACGGGTGGCGCGGGGCACAGATACGCAGTATTTT.

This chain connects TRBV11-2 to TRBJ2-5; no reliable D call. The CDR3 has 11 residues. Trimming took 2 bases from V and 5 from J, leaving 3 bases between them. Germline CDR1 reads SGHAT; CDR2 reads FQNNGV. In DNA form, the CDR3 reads TGTGCCAGCAGCTTATCGGAGACCCAGTACTTC. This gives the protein CASSLSETQYF.

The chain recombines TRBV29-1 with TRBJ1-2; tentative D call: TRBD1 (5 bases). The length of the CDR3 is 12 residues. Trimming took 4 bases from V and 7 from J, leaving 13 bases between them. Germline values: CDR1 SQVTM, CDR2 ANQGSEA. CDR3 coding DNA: TGCAGCGTTGTAACGGGGGTCGGTGGCTACACCTTC. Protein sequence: CSVVTGVGGYTF.

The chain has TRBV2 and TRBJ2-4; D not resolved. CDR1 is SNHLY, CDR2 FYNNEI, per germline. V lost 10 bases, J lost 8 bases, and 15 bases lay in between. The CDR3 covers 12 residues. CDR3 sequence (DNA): TGTGCCACCTCGGGTCCCCGGGACATTCAGTACTTC. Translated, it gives CATSGPRDIQYF.

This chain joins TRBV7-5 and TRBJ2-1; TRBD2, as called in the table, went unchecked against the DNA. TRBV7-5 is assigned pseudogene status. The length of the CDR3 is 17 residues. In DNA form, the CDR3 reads TGTGCCAGAAGCTTATTTTCCCGGAGTCGGTACTACAATGAGCAGTTCTTC. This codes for CARSLFSRSRYYNEQFF.

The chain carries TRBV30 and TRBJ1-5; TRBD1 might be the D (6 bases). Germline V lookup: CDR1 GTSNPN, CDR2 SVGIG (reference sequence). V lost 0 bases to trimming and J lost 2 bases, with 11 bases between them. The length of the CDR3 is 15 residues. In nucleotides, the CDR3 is TGTGCCTGGAGTGTGCAGGGGTTTGGCAATCAGCCCCAGCATTTT. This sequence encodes CAWSVQGFGNQPQHF.

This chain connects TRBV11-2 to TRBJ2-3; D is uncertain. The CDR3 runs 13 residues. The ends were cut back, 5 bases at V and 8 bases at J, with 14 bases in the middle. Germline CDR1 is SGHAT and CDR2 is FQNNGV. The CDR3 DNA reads TGTGCCAGCAGCCTCGAAGACTCGGCTACGCAGTATTTT. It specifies CASSLEDSATQYF.

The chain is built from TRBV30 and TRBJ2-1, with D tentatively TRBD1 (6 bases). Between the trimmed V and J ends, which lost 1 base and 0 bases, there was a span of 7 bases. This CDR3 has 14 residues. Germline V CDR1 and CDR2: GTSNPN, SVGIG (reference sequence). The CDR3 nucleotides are TGTGCCTGGAGTGCGGACAGCTCCTACAATGAGCAGTTCTTC. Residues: CAWSADSSYNEQFF.